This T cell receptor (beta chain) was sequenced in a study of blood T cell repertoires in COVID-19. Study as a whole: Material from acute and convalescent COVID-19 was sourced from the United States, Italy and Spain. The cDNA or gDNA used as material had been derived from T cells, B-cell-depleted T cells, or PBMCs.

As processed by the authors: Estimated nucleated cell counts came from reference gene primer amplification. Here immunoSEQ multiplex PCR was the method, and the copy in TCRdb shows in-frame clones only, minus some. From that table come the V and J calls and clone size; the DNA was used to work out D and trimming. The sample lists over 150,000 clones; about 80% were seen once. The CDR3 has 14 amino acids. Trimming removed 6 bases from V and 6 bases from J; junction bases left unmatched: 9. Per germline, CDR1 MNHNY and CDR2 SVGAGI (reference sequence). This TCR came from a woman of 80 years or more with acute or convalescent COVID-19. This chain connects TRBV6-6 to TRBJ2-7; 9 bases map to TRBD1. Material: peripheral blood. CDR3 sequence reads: CASRNPGQGTEQYF. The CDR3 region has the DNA TGTGCCAGCAGAAACCCCGGACAGGGGACCGAGCAGTACTTC.